This T cell receptor (beta chain) derives from a study of blood T cell repertoires in COVID-19. On the study more broadly: There were acute and convalescent COVID-19 samples, and they came from the United States, Italy and Spain.

The CDR3 runs to 15 residues. Trimming took 5 bases from V and 2 from J, leaving 15 bases between them. The V gene's germline CDR1 is KGHSH and CDR2 LQKENI. This clone appeared a few times. How the authors handled the data: Quantification of nucleated cells was approximated via reference gene primer amplification. TCRdb keeps only in-frame clones here, not all; method: immunoSEQ multiplex PCR. The V and J calls and clone size are taken from that table; D and trimming were inferred from the DNA. The table shows 150,000 to 170,000 clones, with around four fifths occurring only once. Sequenced material: peripheral blood. The sequence was collected from an elderly woman with acute or convalescent COVID-19. The gene calls are TRBV18 and TRBJ1-2; a weak D match, TRBD1 (5 bases). The chain's CDR3 is CASSSQGEANYGYTF. CDR3 in DNA: TGTGCCAGCTCATCTCAGGGCGAAGCGAACTATGGCTACACCTTC.